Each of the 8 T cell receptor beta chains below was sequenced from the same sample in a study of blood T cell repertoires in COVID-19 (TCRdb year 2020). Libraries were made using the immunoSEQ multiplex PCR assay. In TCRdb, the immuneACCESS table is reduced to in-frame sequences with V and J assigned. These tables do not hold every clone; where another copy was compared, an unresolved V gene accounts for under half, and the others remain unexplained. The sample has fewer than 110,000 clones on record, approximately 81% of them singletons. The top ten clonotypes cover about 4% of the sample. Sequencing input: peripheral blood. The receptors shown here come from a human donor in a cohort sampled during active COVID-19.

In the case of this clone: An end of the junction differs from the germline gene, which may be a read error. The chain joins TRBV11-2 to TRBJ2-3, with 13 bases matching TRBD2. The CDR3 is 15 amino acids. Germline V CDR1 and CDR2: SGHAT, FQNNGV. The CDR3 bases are TGTGCCAGCAGTTTAGGACTAGCGGGAGTTGATACGCAGTATTTT. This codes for CASSLGLAGVDTQYF.

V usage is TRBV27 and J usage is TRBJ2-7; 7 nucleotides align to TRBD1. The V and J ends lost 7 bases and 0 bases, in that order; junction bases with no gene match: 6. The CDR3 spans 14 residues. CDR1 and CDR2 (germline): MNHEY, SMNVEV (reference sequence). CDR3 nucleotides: TGTGCCAGCATGCCGGGACAGACCTCCTACGAGCAGTACTTC. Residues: CASMPGQTSYEQYF.

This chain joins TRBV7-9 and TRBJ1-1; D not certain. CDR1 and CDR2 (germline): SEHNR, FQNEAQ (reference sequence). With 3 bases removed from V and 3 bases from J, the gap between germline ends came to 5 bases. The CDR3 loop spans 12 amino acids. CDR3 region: CASSLIDTEAFF. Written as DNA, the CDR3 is TGTGCCAGCAGCTTGATAGACACTGAAGCTTTCTTT.

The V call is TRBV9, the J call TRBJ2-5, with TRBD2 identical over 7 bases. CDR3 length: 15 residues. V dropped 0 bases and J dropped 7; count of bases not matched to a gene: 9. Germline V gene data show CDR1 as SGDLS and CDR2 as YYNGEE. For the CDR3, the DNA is TGTGCCAGCAGCGTAGAAGACAGCGGGGCTGGGACCCAGTACTTC. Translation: CASSVEDSGAGTQYF.

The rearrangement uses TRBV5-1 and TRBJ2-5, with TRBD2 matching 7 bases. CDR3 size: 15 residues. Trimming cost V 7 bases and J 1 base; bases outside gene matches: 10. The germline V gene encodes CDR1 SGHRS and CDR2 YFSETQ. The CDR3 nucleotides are TGCGCCAGCGCGCCTGGGACTACAGCCCAAGAGACCCAGTACTTC. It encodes CASAPGTTAQETQYF.

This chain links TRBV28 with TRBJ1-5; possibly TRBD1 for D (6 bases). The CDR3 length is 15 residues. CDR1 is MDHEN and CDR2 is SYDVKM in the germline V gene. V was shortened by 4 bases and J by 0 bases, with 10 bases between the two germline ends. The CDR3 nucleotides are TGTGCCAGCAGTTCAGGGGAATATAGCAATCAGCCCCAGCATTTT. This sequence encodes CASSSGEYSNQPQHF. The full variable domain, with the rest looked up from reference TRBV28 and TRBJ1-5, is DVKVTQSSRYLVKRTGEKVFLECVQDMDHENMFWYRQDPGLGLRLIYFSYDVKMKEKGDIPEGYSVSREKKERFSLILESASTNQTSMYLCASSSGEYSNQPQHFGDGTRLSIL.

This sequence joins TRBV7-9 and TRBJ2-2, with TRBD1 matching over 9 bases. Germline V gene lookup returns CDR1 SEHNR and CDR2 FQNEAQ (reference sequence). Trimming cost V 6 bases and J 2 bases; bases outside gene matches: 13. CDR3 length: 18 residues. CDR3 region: CASSLGPGQGVNTGELFF. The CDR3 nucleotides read TGTGCCAGCAGTCTTGGACCGGGACAGGGAGTAAACACCGGGGAGCTGTTTTTT.

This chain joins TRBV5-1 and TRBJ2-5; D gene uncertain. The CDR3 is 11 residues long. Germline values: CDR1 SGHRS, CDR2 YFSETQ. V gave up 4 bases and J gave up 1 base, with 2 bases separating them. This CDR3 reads CASSLQETQYF. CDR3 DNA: TGCGCCAGCAGCCTCCAAGAGACCCAGTACTTC.